The clone carrying this TCR beta chain qualifies as medium-sized (0.01 to 0.1%). MiXCR, applied by TCRdb to the 5' RACE reads, yields one record per CDR3 protein. The sample includes some 30,000 distinct CDR3 sequences, 12% to 15% of them seen just once. The source of the sample is a study of CD8 T cells in ankylosing spondylitis. The trim removed 4 bases at V and 5 bases at J, leaving 2 bases unmatched. From germline, CDR1 is SQVTM and CDR2 ANQGSEA. CDR3 length: 12 amino acids. Input material: blood. The sequence was collected from a male donor with ankylosing spondylitis or in good health (not recorded which). The rearrangement uses TRBV29-1 and TRBJ1-5, with TRBD1 matching 7 bases. The CDR3 DNA follows: TGCAGCGTTGGACAGGGCTATCAGCCCCAGCATTTT. Translation gives CSVGQGYQPQHF.